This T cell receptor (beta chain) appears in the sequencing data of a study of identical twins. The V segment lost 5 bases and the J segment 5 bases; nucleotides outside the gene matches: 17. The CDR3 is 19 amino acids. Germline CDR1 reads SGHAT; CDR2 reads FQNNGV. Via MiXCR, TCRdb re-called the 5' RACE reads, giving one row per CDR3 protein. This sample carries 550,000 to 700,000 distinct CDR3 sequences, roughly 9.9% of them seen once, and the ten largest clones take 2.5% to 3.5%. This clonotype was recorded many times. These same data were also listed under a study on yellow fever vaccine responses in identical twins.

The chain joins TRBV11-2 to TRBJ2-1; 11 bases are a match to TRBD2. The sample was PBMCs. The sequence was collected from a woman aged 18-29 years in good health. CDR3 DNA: TGTGCCAGCAGCCCCCCCCCCGGACTAGCGGGTGAGGGGGACAATGAGCAGTTCTTC. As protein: CASSPPPGLAGEGDNEQFF.